The rows below give T cell receptor beta chains drawn from one sample of a study of blood T cell repertoires in COVID-19. Clones were sequenced by immunoSEQ multiplex PCR, and TCRdb holds only the in-frame ones, with some missing. Among approximately 270,000 clones listed, more than 70% were seen once. The sequenced sample consisted of peripheral blood. The receptor set was obtained from a woman in her twenties or thirties with COVID-19, enrolled during active disease. Each CDR3 is given with its conserved first and last residue. D genes are given only for firm matches. A clone size is listed for some rows: how often the clone was seen (once, few, many), or a class if it is expanded.

15 | TRBJ1-2 | . | TRBV27 | . | CASKGYIQGVYGYTF | TGTGCCAGCAAGGGATACATTCAGGGCGTCTATGGCTACACCTTC
16 | TRBJ1-1 | . | TRBV7-7 | TRBD1 | CASTIGQGGSGTEAFF | TGTGCTAGCACCATCGGACAGGGAGGCTCCGGAACTGAAGCTTTCTTT
15 | TRBJ1-1 | . | TRBV19 | . | CASSKIQGRGTEAFF | TGTGCCAGTAGTAAAATTCAGGGGAGGGGCACTGAAGCTTTCTTT
18 | TRBJ2-5 | . | TRBV3-1/TRBV3-2 | TRBD2 | CASSKKGRASGRGETQYF | TGTGCCAGCAGCAAAAAGGGTCGGGCTAGCGGGAGAGGAGAGACCCAGTACTTC
16 | TRBJ2-1 | . | TRBV7-9 | TRBD2 | CASSSTLAGAHNEQFF | TGTGCCAGCAGCTCTACTCTAGCGGGGGCCCACAATGAGCAGTTCTTC
14 | TRBJ1-6 | few | TRBV6-6 | TRBD1 | CASSYLDRDSPLHF | TGTGCCAGCAGTTACCTGGACAGGGACTCACCCCTCCACTTT
17 | TRBJ2-1 | . | TRBV21-1 | . | CASSKIPGGSGYNEQFF | TGTGCCAGCAGCAAAATCCCAGGCGGGAGCGGCTACAATGAGCAGTTCTTC
15 | TRBJ1-1 | . | TRBV5-1 | TRBD1 | CASSVAGQLNTEAFF | TGCGCCAGCAGCGTTGCGGGACAGCTCAACACTGAAGCTTTCTTT
21 | TRBJ2-1 | . | TRBV5-1 | . | CASSPRDRDPSGRVNLGEQFF | TGCGCCAGCAGCCCCCGGGACAGGGACCCCAGCGGGAGAGTGAATTTAGGGGAGCAGTTCTTC
17 | TRBJ2-1 | . | TRBV7-2 | TRBD2 | CASSSTGLAGGYNEQFF | TGTGCCAGCAGCTCCACCGGACTAGCGGGGGGGTACAATGAGCAGTTCTTC
17 | TRBJ2-5 | . | TRBV5-4 | TRBD2 | CASSFALTSGIGETQYF | TGTGCCAGCAGCTTTGCCCTCACTAGCGGGATAGGGGAGACCCAGTACTTC
18 | TRBJ2-1 | . | TRBV28 | TRBD2 | CASRPGLAGGAGYNEQFF | TGTGCCAGCAGGCCGGGACTAGCGGGGGGTGCGGGATACAATGAGCAGTTCTTC
14 | TRBJ2-5 | . | TRBV6-5 | . | CASRHGSQQETQYF | TGTGCCAGCAGGCACGGGAGCCAACAAGAGACCCAGTACTTC
17 | TRBJ2-1 | . | TRBV18 | . | CASSPQPGTPSYNEQFF | TGTGCCAGCTCACCACAGCCCGGGACACCCTCCTACAATGAGCAGTTCTTC
15 | TRBJ2-5 | . | TRBV5-4 | . | CASSLLGPQSETQYF | TGTGCCAGCAGCTTGCTGGGGCCCCAATCAGAGACCCAGTACTTC
15 | TRBJ1-1 | few | TRBV19 | . | CASSIRWDLNTEAFF | TGTGCCAGTAGTATCCGGTGGGACTTGAACACTGAAGCTTTCTTT
14 | TRBJ2-2 | . | TRBV5-5 | . | CASSGTTGTGELFF | TGTGCCAGCAGCGGCACGACGGGCACCGGGGAGCTGTTTTTT
14 | TRBJ2-1 | . | TRBV9 | TRBD2 | CASSSGGGRNEQFF | TGTGCCAGCAGCTCGGGCGGGGGGAGGAATGAGCAGTTCTTC
11 | TRBJ2-7 | . | TRBV28 | TRBD1 | CASRGGQERHF | TGTGCCAGCAGGGGGGGACAGGAAAGACACTTC
13 | TRBJ2-5 | once | TRBV3-1/TRBV3-2 | . | CASSQAGQETQYF | TGTGCCAGCAGCCAAGCGGGCCAAGAGACCCAGTACTTC
18 | TRBJ2-3 | . | TRBV4-3 | TRBD2 | CASSQEPSVSGGTDTQYF | TGCGCCAGCAGCCAAGAACCCTCGGTGAGCGGGGGAACAGATACGCAGTATTTT
15 | TRBJ1-1 | . | TRBV7-9 | . | CASSPRDTSNTEAFF | TGTGCCAGCAGCCCAAGGGACACCTCGAACACTGAAGCTTTCTTT
15 | TRBJ2-1 | . | TRBV7-2 | . | CASSSYSPPYNEQFF | TGTGCCAGCAGCTCTTACAGCCCTCCCTACAATGAGCAGTTCTTC
15 | TRBJ2-7 | few | TRBV2 | TRBD1 | CASSEDRGRVYEQYF | TGTGCCAGCAGTGAGGACAGGGGGCGGGTATACGAGCAGTACTTC
10 | TRBJ2-3 | . | TRBV20-1 | . | CSAFGDTQYF | TGCAGTGCTTTCGGAGATACGCAGTATTTT
16 | TRBJ2-7 | . | TRBV4-2 | TRBD2 | CASSQRSGVGAYEQYF | TGTGCCAGCAGCCAAAGAAGCGGGGTGGGGGCCTACGAGCAGTACTTC
15 | TRBJ1-5 | . | TRBV7-2 | TRBD1 | CASSTGVGGTQPQHF | TGTGCCAGCAGCACAGGGGTTGGGGGGACTCAGCCCCAGCATTTT
12 | TRBJ1-2 | . | TRBV29-1 | TRBD1 | CSAEDRGYGYTF | TGCAGCGCTGAAGACAGGGGCTATGGCTACACCTTC
16 | TRBJ1-3 | . | TRBV5-1 | . | CASSLAGGQYGNTIYF | TGCGCCAGCAGCTTGGCCGGGGGGCAATATGGAAACACCATATATTTT